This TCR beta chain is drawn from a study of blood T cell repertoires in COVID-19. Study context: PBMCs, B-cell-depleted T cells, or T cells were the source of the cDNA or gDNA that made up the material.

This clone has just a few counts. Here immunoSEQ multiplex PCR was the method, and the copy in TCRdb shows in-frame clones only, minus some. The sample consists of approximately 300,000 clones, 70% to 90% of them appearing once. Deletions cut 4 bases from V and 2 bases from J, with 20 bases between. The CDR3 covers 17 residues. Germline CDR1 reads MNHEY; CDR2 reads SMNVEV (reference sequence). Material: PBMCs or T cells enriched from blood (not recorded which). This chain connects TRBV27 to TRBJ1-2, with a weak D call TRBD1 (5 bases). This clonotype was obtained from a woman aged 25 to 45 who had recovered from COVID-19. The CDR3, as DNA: TGTGCCAGCAGTTCCAACCTCCAGGGTACCCTCAACTATGGCTACACCTTC. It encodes CASSSNLQGTLNYGYTF.